Presented here are 10 T cell receptor beta chains from one specimen sequenced in a study of control samples from healthy donors and cancer patients. Clones were read by immunoSEQ multiplex PCR, and TCRdb kept only the in-frame ones, dropping some. The table has 65,000 to 90,000 clones, less than 95% seen once. The sample consisted of blood. The source of these receptors is a woman aged 25 to 39 in good health.

The genes are TRBV5-1 and TRBJ1-1; D is undetermined. Germline CDR1 SGHRS, CDR2 YFSETQ. The CDR3 extends over 13 amino acids. The V gene lost 3 bases and the J gene lost 0 bases, with 6 bases spanning the gap. The CDR3 coding sequence is TGCGCCAGCAGCTCCCAGATGAACACTGAAGCTTTCTTT. The encoded protein is CASSSQMNTEAFF.

The V gene is TRBV4-1, the J gene TRBJ2-3; D is perhaps TRBD1 (6 bases). The germline V gene has CDR1 MGHRA and CDR2 YSYEKL. The V end lost 3 bases, the J end lost 0 bases, and 13 bases lay between the germline ends. The CDR3 loop spans 16 amino acids. For the CDR3, the DNA is TGCGCCAGCAGCCAGCGAGGACAGCTGAGCACAGATACGCAGTATTTT. Its translation: CASSQRGQLSTDTQYF.

The chain employs TRBV7-9 and TRBJ1-1; D gene unclear. V was pared by 8 bases and J by 1 base, with 17 bases between. CDR3 length: 15 residues. Germline assignment: CDR1 SEHNR and CDR2 FQNEAQ (reference sequence). The CDR3 nucleotides read TGTGCCAGCCACCTGTTAAGGGCCGCGAACACTGAAGCTTTCTTT. This gives the protein CASHLLRAANTEAFF.

This chain connects TRBV2 to TRBJ1-3; the D is unclear. In germline, CDR1 is SNHLY, CDR2 FYNNEI. Trimming removed 2 bases at V and 0 bases at J, with 8 bases between. The CDR3 contains 15 residues. The CDR3 DNA sequence: TGTGCCAGCAGTGAATCACCAACCTCTGGAAACACCATATATTTT. Protein sequence: CASSESPTSGNTIYF.

The chain recombines TRBV9 with TRBJ2-2; no clear D. The germline CDR1 and CDR2 sequences are SGDLS and YYNGEE. Trimming removed 0 bases at V and 7 bases at J, with 13 bases between. This CDR3 spans 15 amino acids. The CDR3 DNA follows: TGTGCCAGCAGCGTAGCTCCCCTCGCCGGCGGGGAGCTGTTTTTT. Amino acids: CASSVAPLAGGELFF.

This sequence joins TRBV7-9 and TRBJ2-2; 8 bases match TRBD1. The CDR3 covers 17 residues. Germline V gives CDR1 SEHNR, CDR2 FQNEAQ (reference sequence). V dropped 2 bases and J dropped 3; count of bases not matched to a gene: 8. The CDR3 sequence is CASSLLKTGADTGELFF. For the CDR3, the DNA is TGTGCCAGCAGCTTACTTAAGACAGGGGCGGACACCGGGGAGCTGTTTTTT.

The chain links TRBV27 to TRBJ2-1; D is unclear. Germline CDR1 and CDR2: MNHEY and SMNVEV (reference sequence). The CDR3 has 15 amino acids. V was pared by 7 bases and J by 0 bases, with 13 bases between. The chain's CDR3 is CASTISQSSYNEQFF. In DNA, the CDR3 is TGTGCCAGCACCATCTCTCAGTCCTCCTACAATGAGCAGTTCTTC.

The rearrangement uses TRBV6-1 and TRBJ1-4; no definite D call. V gave up 0 bases and J gave up 8 bases, with 13 bases separating them. CDR3 length: 15 amino acids. Germline V gene data show CDR1 as MNHNS and CDR2 as SASEGT. CDR3 amino acids: CASSEAVQVGEKLFF. Here the CDR3 DNA reads TGTGCCAGCAGTGAAGCTGTCCAGGTGGGCGAAAAACTGTTTTTT.

This sequence joins TRBV25-1 and TRBJ1-2; 8 bases line up with TRBD1. The CDR3 consists of 16 residues. Losses at the gene ends were 4 bases for V and 0 bases for J; bases not matched to a gene: 7. Germline loops: CDR1 MGHDK, CDR2 SYGVNS. CDR3 amino acids: CASSGLGQDANYGYTF. For the CDR3, the DNA is TGTGCCAGCAGTGGCCTGGGACAGGACGCTAACTATGGCTACACCTTC.

The rearrangement joins TRBV15 to TRBJ2-7, with D possibly TRBD1 on 6 matching bases. The CDR3 spans 14 residues. Trimming left V 8 bases short and J 5 bases short, with 19 bases between. Germline V gives CDR1 LNHNV, CDR2 YYDKDF (reference sequence). In nucleotides, the CDR3 is TGTGCCACCCAAAGGGGTCAGGGGATAGACGAGCAGTACTTC. Translated, it gives CATQRGQGIDEQYF. Full variable domain (outside the CDR3, taken from reference TRBV15 and TRBJ2-7): DAMVIQNPRYQVTQFGKPVTLSCSQTLNHNVMYWYQQKSSQAPKLLFHYYDKDFNNEADTPDNFQSRRPNTSFCFLDIRSPGLGDTAMYLCATQRGQGIDEQYFGPGTRLTVT.